The clone carrying this TCR beta chain showed up many times. The antigen is not known. This sample stems from a study of T cell repertoires in cytomegalovirus infection. Study at large: Public TCR beta signature analysis indicated the presence of both CMV infection and matching HLA type.

TCRdb reprocessed the reads via MiXCR and lists one record per CDR3 protein. The sample has about 350,000 distinct CDR3 sequences; around a third are singletons. Study outcomes and limitations: The study identified carriers of CMV plus the relevant HLA from cumulative public TCR beta family frequency. The ex vivo response was dominated by HLA-C-restricted CMV-specific TCR beta clonotypes.

Trimming took off 6 bases at V and 0 bases at J, with 12 bases between the two ends. CDR3 length equals 15 residues. CDR1 and CDR2 (germline): MNHEY, SMNVEV (reference sequence). This sequence joins TRBV27 and TRBJ1-5; tentative D call: TRBD1 (6 bases). The TCR was taken from a human donor in good health (CMV status not recorded). Some clones in this sample may be carry-over from other donors' samples. The specimen was cultured PBMCs, collected from culture after CMV antigen stimulation. The CDR3 coding sequence is TGTGCCAGCAGCCCCCAGGGGTATAGCAATCAGCCCCAGCATTTT. Residues: CASSPQGYSNQPQHF.